This TCR beta chain appears in the sequencing data of a study of blood T cell repertoires in COVID-19. The CDR3 spans 14 residues. V was cut by 7 bases and J by 12 bases, with 21 bases left in between. CDR1 is MNHEY and CDR2 is SVGAGI in the germline V gene. Under the authors' procedure: Cell counts per sample came from amplifying reference gene primers. Data came from immunoSEQ multiplex PCR; TCRdb stores just in-frame clones and leaves some out. V, J and clone size derive from that table, while D and trimming were established from the DNA sequence. The sample yields approximately 170,000 clones, roughly 86% seen once.

The sample comprised peripheral blood. This clonotype originated in a woman of 80 years or more with COVID-19, enrolled during active disease. J is TRBJ1-4 and V is TRBV6-5, with D tentatively TRBD1 (6 bases). Here the CDR3 reads CASTLYRDHGELFF. As DNA, the CDR3 is TGTGCCAGCACCTTGTACAGGGACCATGGGGAACTGTTTTTT.